This TCR beta chain came from a study of T cell responses to AZD1222 COVID-19 vaccine. Germline V gene data show CDR1 as SNHLY and CDR2 as FYNNEI. The CDR3 runs 16 residues. The germline V and J ends were trimmed by 3 bases and 3 bases, with 18 bases remaining between them. This clone is medium-sized within its sample. Method: immunoSEQ multiplex PCR; TCRdb's copy keeps in-frame clones and lacks some. The sample records 70,000 to 95,000 clones, approximately 86% being singletons. The sequencing used peripheral blood, collected 28 days after the second AZD1222 dose. The source of this sequence is an adult who received the AZD1222 COVID-19 vaccine. V gene TRBV2 combines with J gene TRBJ2-7; D is uncertain. This CDR3 is CASSEGSSAAVYEQYF. The CDR3 DNA sequence: TGTGCCAGCAGTGAGGGCAGCAGCGCTGCCGTCTACGAGCAGTACTTC.